These 15 T cell receptor beta chains originate from one sample sequenced in a study of blood T cells in healthy people across ages. PCR was performed a second time for about 7 to 11 cycles using a sample-barcoded 5' primer and a J-beta primer mix. One entry per CDR3 protein, called by TCRdb with MiXCR from the 5' RACE reads. The sample has about 1.7 million distinct CDR3 sequences; 28% are singletons. The sequenced material came from blood. Every receptor here comes from a woman aged 25-40 years in good health.

As concerns this clonotype: A much larger clone lies a single base off, so this may be a read error. The rearrangement uses TRBV15 and TRBJ2-1; D is ambiguous. Germline V CDR1 and CDR2: LNHNV, YYDKDF (reference sequence). The CDR3 is made up of 16 amino acids. The CDR3 DNA is TGTGCCACCAACAGAGAAGGTGGCGGACCCTACAATGAGCAGTTCTTC. This codes for CATNREGGGPYNEQFF.

This clonotype was found a few times. The chain is built from TRBV20-1 and TRBJ2-7, with D unclear. The tail of the sequence fits TRBJ2-5 better, so the J call may be wrong. The germline CDR1 and CDR2 sequences are DFQATT and SNEGSKA (reference sequence). There are 12 residues in the CDR3. The CDR3 is CSARGPSETQYF. The CDR3 coding sequence is TGCAGTGCTAGGGGCCCTTCAGAGACCCAGTACTTC.

Of note for this clonotype: An end of the junction does not agree with germline; a read error may underlie this. The V gene is TRBV7-6, the J gene TRBJ2-2, with 7 bases matching TRBD2. The CDR3 is 16 amino acids. Germline values: CDR1 SGHVS, CDR2 FNYEAQ. The chain's CDR3 is CASSERDYINTGELFF. Here the CDR3 DNA reads TGTGCCAGCAGCGAACGGGACTACATTAACACCGGGGAACTGTTTTTT.

The table lists this clonotype with a few counts. This rearrangement joins TRBV4-1 to TRBJ2-5; D unclear. Germline CDR1 MGHRA, CDR2 YSYEKL. The CDR3 runs to 15 residues. V was cut by 0 bases and J by 1 base, with 9 bases left in between. The CDR3, as DNA: TGCGCCAGCAGCCAAGATGGGCGGTTCCAAGAGACCCAGTACTTC. Encoded protein: CASSQDGRFQETQYF.

This clonotype has only a few counts. J is TRBJ2-6 and V is TRBV30, with 7 bases fitting TRBD1. V trimming: 4 bases; J trimming: 3 bases; junction bases outside the gene matches: 3. Germline CDR1 GTSNPN, CDR2 SVGIG (reference sequence). This CDR3 is 14 amino acids long. The CDR3 region has the DNA TGTGCCTGGACAACAGGGGATGGGGCCAACGTCCTGACTTTC. It yields the protein CAWTTGDGANVLTF.

A few counts support this clonotype. The J gene is TRBJ2-1, the V gene TRBV20-1, with 8 bases aligning to TRBD2. V shed 0 bases, J shed 1 base, and the junction held 14 bases outside the gene matches. The CDR3 extends over 19 amino acids. The V gene's germline CDR1 is DFQATT and CDR2 SNEGSKA (reference sequence). The CDR3 DNA sequence: TGCAGTGCTAGAGATCTCCTCGGCGCGTCTAGCGGGTCCTACAATGAGCAGTTCTTC. Protein sequence: CSARDLLGASSGSYNEQFF.

Notes on this clonotype: A much larger clone is a single base away; this may be a read error. The rearrangement uses TRBV20-1 and TRBJ2-5; maybe TRBD1 (6 bases). CDR3 length: 16 residues. Per germline, CDR1 DFQATT and CDR2 SNEGSKA (reference sequence). The germline V and J ends were trimmed by 0 bases and 3 bases, with 17 bases remaining between them. The CDR3 loop is CSAREGCNRAEETQYF. The CDR3 DNA follows: TGCAGTGCTAGAGAGGGGTGTAACAGGGCAGAAGAGACCCAGTACTTC.

This clonotype was observed a handful of times. J is TRBJ2-7 and V is TRBV4-1; 8 bases map to TRBD2. Per the germline V gene, CDR1 is MGHRA and CDR2 is YSYEKL. Germline trimming cut 4 bases from V and 6 bases from J; bases unmatched to any gene: 14. The CDR3 totals 16 residues. This CDR3 is CASSLPSSGPIREQYF. CDR3 bases: TGCGCCAGCAGCCTTCCCTCTAGCGGGCCTATTCGCGAGCAGTACTTC.

J is TRBJ1-2 and V is TRBV7-3, with D unclear. V lost 4 bases and J lost 0, with 12 bases in between. This CDR3 is 15 amino acids long. Germline CDR1 reads SGHTA; CDR2 reads FQGTGA. The CDR3 DNA follows: TGTGCCAGCAGCTCCCTTGGCATCGCTAACTATGGCTACACCTTC. Its protein is CASSSLGIANYGYTF.

The genes are TRBV5-1 and TRBJ2-7; 11 nucleotides match TRBD2. Unmatched junction bases numbered 4, after V lost 0 bases and J lost 5 bases. CDR3 length equals 15 residues. The germline CDR1 and CDR2 sequences are SGHRS and YFSETQ. CDR3: CASSLVAGGWNEQYF. The DNA of the CDR3 is TGCGCCAGCAGCTTGGTAGCGGGGGGGTGGAACGAGCAGTACTTC.

This chain joins TRBV5-1 and TRBJ2-2; no clear D. The CDR3 extends over 15 amino acids. The V gene's germline CDR1 is SGHRS and CDR2 YFSETQ. V was clipped by 7 bases and J by 0 bases, with 13 bases between them. The CDR3 loop is CASGQWTANTGELFF. The CDR3 region has the DNA TGCGCCAGCGGCCAATGGACGGCGAACACCGGGGAGCTGTTTTTT.

This chain joins TRBV6-6 and TRBJ1-1; 7 nucleotides agree with TRBD1. Per the germline V gene, CDR1 is MNHNY and CDR2 is SVGAGI (reference sequence). The V gene end was trimmed by 8 bases and the J gene end by 8 bases; junction bases not matched to a gene: 11. This CDR3 contains 13 residues. The chain's CDR3 is CASALGRGTEAFF. CDR3 nucleotides: TGTGCCAGCGCGCTCGGCAGGGGGACAGAAGCTTTCTTT.

Worth noting for this clonotype: An end of the junction differs from the germline gene, which may be a read error. The chain has TRBV5-1 and TRBJ2-1; D perhaps matches TRBD2 (5 bases). The CDR3 extends over 13 amino acids. CDR1 SGHRS and CDR2 YFSETQ come from the germline V gene. The CDR3 spells CASSPGLAREQFF. The DNA for the CDR3 is TGTGCCAGCAGTCCTGGACTGGCGAGGGAGCAGTTCTTC. The entire variable domain, with the rest obtained from reference TRBV5-1 and TRBJ2-1, is as follows: KAGVTQTPRYLIKTRGQQVTLSCSPISGHRSVSWYQQTPGQGLQFLFEYFSETQRNKGNFPGRFSGRQFSNSRSEMNVSTLELGDSALYLCASSPGLAREQFFGPGTRLTVL.

This clonotype was seen repeatedly, ten times or more. The chain links TRBV29-1 to TRBJ1-5; 9 bases match TRBD1. Germline V gives CDR1 SQVTM, CDR2 ANQGSEA. V dropped 6 bases and J dropped 4; count of bases not matched to a gene: 4. The CDR3 sequence is 13 residues long. The CDR3 DNA follows: TGCAGCGTAGCCGGGACAGGGAATCAGCCCCAGCATTTT. It encodes CSVAGTGNQPQHF.

This clonotype has a count of ten or more. The chain couples TRBV20-1 to TRBJ2-7; D is perhaps TRBD1 (6 bases). Trimming took 0 bases from V and 6 from J, leaving 12 bases between them. CDR3 length: 13 amino acids. Germline loops: CDR1 DFQATT, CDR2 SNEGSKA (reference sequence). CDR3 sequence: CSAREQGRSEQYF. The CDR3, as DNA: TGCAGTGCTAGAGAACAGGGACGGAGCGAGCAGTACTTC.